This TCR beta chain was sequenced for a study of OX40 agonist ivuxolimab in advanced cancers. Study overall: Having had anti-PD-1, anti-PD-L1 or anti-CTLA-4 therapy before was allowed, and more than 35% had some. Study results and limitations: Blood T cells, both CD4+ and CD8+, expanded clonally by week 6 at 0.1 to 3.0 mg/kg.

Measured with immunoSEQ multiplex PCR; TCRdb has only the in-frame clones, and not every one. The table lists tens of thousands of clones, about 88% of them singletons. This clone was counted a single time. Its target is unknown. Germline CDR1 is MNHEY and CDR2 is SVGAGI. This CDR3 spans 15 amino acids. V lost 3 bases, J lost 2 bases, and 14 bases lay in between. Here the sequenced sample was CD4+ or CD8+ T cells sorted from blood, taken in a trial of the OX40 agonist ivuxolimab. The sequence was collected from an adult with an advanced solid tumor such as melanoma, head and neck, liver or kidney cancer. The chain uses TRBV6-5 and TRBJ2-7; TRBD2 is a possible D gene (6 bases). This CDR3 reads CASSYSGGRTYEQYF. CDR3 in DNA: TGTGCCAGCAGTTATAGCGGAGGGAGAACCTACGAGCAGTACTTC.